This passage covers 20 T cell receptor beta chains from one sample sequenced in a study of OX40 agonist ivuxolimab in advanced cancers. Sequencing was performed with immunoSEQ multiplex PCR; in TCRdb, only in-frame clones are kept and a portion is missing. The repertoire holds 60,000 to 75,000 clones, with more than 85% as singletons. The sequences come from CD4+ or CD8+ T cells sorted from blood, collected in a trial of the OX40 agonist ivuxolimab. The receptor set was obtained from an adult with an advanced solid tumor such as melanoma, head and neck, liver or kidney cancer.

This clone has a single count. V usage is TRBV19 and J usage is TRBJ1-1; D is unclear. V lost 5 bases and J 10 bases, leaving 5 bases between the germline ends. This CDR3 contains 9 residues. Germline CDR1 and CDR2: LNHDA and SQIVND (reference sequence). CDR3 amino acids: CASSGGAFF. As DNA, the CDR3 is TGTGCCAGTAGTGGAGGAGCTTTCTTT.

This clone was counted between two and nine times. This rearrangement joins TRBV30 to TRBJ1-2; D remains ambiguous. Germline assignment: CDR1 GTSNPN and CDR2 SVGIG (reference sequence). The CDR3 contains 12 residues. The CDR3 region has the DNA TGTGGCCCCCCCCCGGACTACTATGGCTACACCTTC. As protein: CGPPPDYYGYTF.

The chain links TRBV11-2 to TRBJ2-7; D remains ambiguous. The CDR3 loop spans 13 amino acids. Germline V gives CDR1 SGHAT, CDR2 FQNNGV. V was trimmed by 1 base and J by 2 bases, leaving 6 bases between them. The CDR3 DNA reads TGTGCCAGCAGCTTAGTACAGACCTACGAGCAGTACTTC. It translates to CASSLVQTYEQYF.

This chain uses TRBV5-4 with TRBJ2-7, with D perhaps matching TRBD1 (7 bases). There are 15 residues in the CDR3. Germline values: CDR1 SGHNT, CDR2 YYREEE (reference sequence). Trimming pared 3 bases from V and 0 bases from J, leaving 13 bases between. The CDR3 loop reads CASSSGGTDSYEQYF. CDR3 in DNA: TGTGCCAGCAGCTCCGGCGGGACAGACTCCTACGAGCAGTACTTC.

This clone is a singleton in its sample. This chain links TRBV11-1 with TRBJ2-1; no reliable D call. The germline gives CDR1 SGHAT, CDR2 FQDESV (reference sequence). The ends were cut back, 5 bases at V and 2 bases at J, with 16 bases in the middle. This CDR3 is built from 16 residues. The CDR3 DNA is TGTGCCAGCAGCATCCTACAGCAACCACCCTACAATGAGCAGTTCTTC. It encodes CASSILQQPPYNEQFF.

This chain links TRBV27 with TRBJ2-1; a weak D match, TRBD1 (6 bases). Germline CDR1 and CDR2: MNHEY and SMNVEV (reference sequence). V gave up 4 bases and J gave up 10 bases, with 17 bases separating them. The CDR3 has 14 residues. The CDR3 region has the DNA TGTGCCAGCAGTTCCAATCAGGGGCTCGGGGAGCAGTTCTTC. It specifies CASSSNQGLGEQFF.

The J gene is TRBJ2-5, the V gene TRBV6-4; TRBD2 aligns across 7 bases. Trimming cost V 4 bases and J 9 bases; bases outside gene matches: 5. CDR3 length: 12 amino acids. The germline CDR1 and CDR2 sequences are MRHNA and SNTAGT. The CDR3 region has the DNA TGTGCCAGCAGTGTATCGGGAGGCCCCCAGTACTTC. The encoded protein is CASSVSGGPQYF.

The chain employs TRBV19 and TRBJ1-1; weak D call: TRBD1 (5 bases). The CDR3 contains 17 residues. V gave up 5 bases and J gave up 3 bases, with 22 bases separating them. The germline V gene encodes CDR1 LNHDA and CDR2 SQIVND (reference sequence). The CDR3 region is CASSLTVGFYMDTEAFF. The CDR3 nucleotides are TGTGCCAGTAGTCTGACAGTGGGATTTTATATGGACACTGAAGCTTTCTTT.

In nucleotides, the CDR3 is TGTGCCAGCAGCCCAGGGGGCCCCCCCTACGAGCAGTACTTC. Its translation: CASSPGGPPYEQYF. The chain joins TRBV7-3 to TRBJ2-7; 8 nucleotides match TRBD1. This CDR3 comprises 14 residues. Looked up from germline, CDR1 is SGHTA and CDR2 is FQGTGA. V dropped 5 bases and J dropped 2; count of bases not matched to a gene: 5.

This clone was found a few times. V usage is TRBV19 and J usage is TRBJ1-5; possible D gene TRBD1, 5 bases. The CDR3 is 14 amino acids. Trimming shortened V by 9 bases and J by 6 bases, and 18 bases separated the two germline ends. CDR1 LNHDA and CDR2 SQIVND come from the germline V gene (reference sequence). The CDR3 sequence: CARLPQGVPQPQHF. CDR3 sequence (DNA): TGTGCCAGACTCCCGCAAGGGGTTCCTCAGCCCCAGCATTTT. Supplemented by reference TRBV19 and TRBJ1-5, the full variable domain reads DGGITQSPKYLFRKEGQNVTLSCEQNLNHDAMYWYRQDPGQGLRLIYYSQIVNDFQKGDIAEGYSVSREKKESFPLTVTSAQKNPTAFYLCARLPQGVPQPQHFGDGTRLSIL.

V and J are TRBV30 and TRBJ2-3; D gene uncertain. In germline, CDR1 is GTSNPN, CDR2 SVGIG (reference sequence). The CDR3 totals 14 residues. V was pared by 0 bases and J by 3 bases, with 10 bases between. The CDR3 region is CAWSVPAVTDTQYF. In DNA, the CDR3 is TGTGCCTGGAGTGTACCGGCCGTTACAGATACGCAGTATTTT.

The V call is TRBV6-4, the J call TRBJ2-1; the D gene is possibly TRBD2 (5 bases). Deletions cut 0 bases from V and 6 bases from J, with 12 bases between. The length of the CDR3 is 15 residues. In germline, CDR1 is MRHNA, CDR2 SNTAGT. The DNA for the CDR3 is TGTGCCAGCAGTGACTCTGACTACCCTCTCAATGAGCAGTTCTTC. This gives the protein CASSDSDYPLNEQFF.

The rearrangement joins TRBV4-2 to TRBJ2-3, with 10 bases that match TRBD2. The CDR3 has 17 amino acids. CDR1 and CDR2 from the germline V gene are LGHNA and YNFKEQ. The J segment lost 2 bases and the V segment lost 0 bases, leaving 5 bases of the junction unmatched. The CDR3 nucleotides read TGTGCCAGCAGCCAAGAACTAGCGGGACTAACCACAGATACGCAGTATTTT. Encoded protein: CASSQELAGLTTDTQYF.

The CDR3 region has the DNA TGTGCCAGCAGCTTATGGGCCGGGGCAATCAATCAGCCCCAGCATTTT. As protein: CASSLWAGAINQPQHF. The J gene is TRBJ1-5, the V gene TRBV5-6; a weak D match, TRBD1 (5 bases). V was cut by 2 bases and J by 3 bases, with 15 bases left in between. This CDR3 comprises 16 residues. Germline CDR1 reads SGHDT; CDR2 reads YYEEEE.

The V gene is TRBV6-1, the J gene TRBJ2-3; a possible D gene is TRBD2 (5 bases). The length of the CDR3 is 15 residues. V gave up 2 bases and J gave up 0 bases, with 9 bases separating them. CDR1 is MNHNS and CDR2 is SASEGT in the germline V gene. This CDR3 reads CASSESRESTDTQYF. The CDR3 bases are TGTGCCAGCAGTGAATCGAGGGAGAGCACAGATACGCAGTATTTT.

This clone is a singleton in its sample. V and J are TRBV19 and TRBJ2-5, with 7 bases identical to TRBD1. V lost 7 bases, J lost 2 bases, and 10 bases stayed unmatched. The CDR3 loop spans 15 amino acids. CDR1 LNHDA and CDR2 SQIVND come from the germline V gene (reference sequence). CDR3 amino acids: CASTNTRDRQETQYF. Written as DNA, the CDR3 is TGTGCCAGTACAAACACCCGGGACAGACAAGAGACCCAGTACTTC.

The V and J genes are TRBV5-1 and TRBJ2-1; tentatively, D is TRBD1 or TRBD2 (5 bases each). Germline V gives CDR1 SGHRS, CDR2 YFSETQ. Between the trimmed V and J ends, which lost 3 bases and 4 bases, there was a span of 14 bases. The CDR3 loop spans 15 amino acids. For the CDR3, the DNA is TGCGCCAGCAGCTACACCCGGGACGGGTACAATGAGCAGTTCTTC. Encoded protein: CASSYTRDGYNEQFF.

V is TRBV5-4 and J is TRBJ1-3; D remains ambiguous. V was shortened by 2 bases and J by 4 bases, with 10 bases between the two germline ends. The CDR3 consists of 14 residues. CDR1 is SGHNT and CDR2 is YYREEE in the germline V gene (reference sequence). The CDR3 DNA sequence: TGTGCCAGCAGCTTCAACACGGGCGGAAACACCATATATTTT. Translated, it gives CASSFNTGGNTIYF.

The chain is built from TRBV6-5 and TRBJ1-2; 7 nucleotides align to TRBD1. V lost 6 bases, J lost 4 bases, and 8 bases stayed unmatched. The V gene's germline CDR1 is MNHEY and CDR2 SVGAGI. The CDR3 runs 14 residues. The CDR3 DNA follows: TGTGCCAGCAGGTCAAGGGGGCTCGCCTATGGCTACACCTTC. This translates into CASRSRGLAYGYTF.

V usage is TRBV2 and J usage is TRBJ2-7; a weak D match, TRBD1 (5 bases). There are 12 residues in the CDR3. The germline CDR1 and CDR2 sequences are SNHLY and FYNNEI. V gave up 4 bases and J gave up 2 bases, with 6 bases separating them. CDR3 in amino acids: CASSAGTYEQYF. The CDR3 DNA reads as TGTGCCAGCAGTGCAGGGACCTACGAGCAGTACTTC.